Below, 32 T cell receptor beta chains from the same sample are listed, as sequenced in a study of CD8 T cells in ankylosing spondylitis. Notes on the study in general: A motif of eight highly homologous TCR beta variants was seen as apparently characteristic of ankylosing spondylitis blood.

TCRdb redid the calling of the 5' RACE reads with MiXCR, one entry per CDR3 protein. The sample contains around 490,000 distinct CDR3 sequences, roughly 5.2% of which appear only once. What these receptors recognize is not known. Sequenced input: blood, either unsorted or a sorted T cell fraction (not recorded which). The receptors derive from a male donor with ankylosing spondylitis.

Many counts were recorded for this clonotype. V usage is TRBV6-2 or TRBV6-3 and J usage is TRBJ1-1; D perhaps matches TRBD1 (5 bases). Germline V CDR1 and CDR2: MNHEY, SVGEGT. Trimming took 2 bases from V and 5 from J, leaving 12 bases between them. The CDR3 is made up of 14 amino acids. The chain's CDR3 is CASSYRLRGTEAFF. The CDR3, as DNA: TGTGCCAGCAGTTACAGGCTTAGGGGAACTGAAGCTTTCTTT.

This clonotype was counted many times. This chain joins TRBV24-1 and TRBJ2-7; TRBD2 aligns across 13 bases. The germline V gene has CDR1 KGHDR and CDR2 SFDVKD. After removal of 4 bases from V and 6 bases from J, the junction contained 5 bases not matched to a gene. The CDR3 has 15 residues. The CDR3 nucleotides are TGTGCCACCAGTGAGCCCGGGACTAGCGGGACCGAGCAGTACTTC. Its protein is CATSEPGTSGTEQYF.

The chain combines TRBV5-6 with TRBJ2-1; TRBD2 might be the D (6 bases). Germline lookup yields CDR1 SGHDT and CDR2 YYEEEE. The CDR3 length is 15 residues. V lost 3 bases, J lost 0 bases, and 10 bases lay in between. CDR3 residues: CASSSGRDSYNEQFF. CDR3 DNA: TGTGCCAGCAGCTCCGGGCGGGACTCCTACAATGAGCAGTTCTTC.

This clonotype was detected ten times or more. Written as DNA, the CDR3 is TGTGCCACTTCAGGGAGGGGTGAAAAACTGTTTTTT. Protein: CATSGRGEKLFF. V usage is TRBV6-5 and J usage is TRBJ1-4, with D perhaps TRBD1 (5 bases). Germline CDR1 reads MNHEY; CDR2 reads SVGAGI. Trimming pared 10 bases from V and 7 bases from J, leaving 13 bases between. CDR3 size: 12 residues.

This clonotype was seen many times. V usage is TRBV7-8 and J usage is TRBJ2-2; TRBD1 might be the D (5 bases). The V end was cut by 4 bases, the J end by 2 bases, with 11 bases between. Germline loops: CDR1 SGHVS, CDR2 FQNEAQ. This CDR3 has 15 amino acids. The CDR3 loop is CASSYRQTNTGELFF. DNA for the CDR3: TGTGCCAGCAGCTACCGACAGACTAACACCGGGGAGCTGTTTTTT.

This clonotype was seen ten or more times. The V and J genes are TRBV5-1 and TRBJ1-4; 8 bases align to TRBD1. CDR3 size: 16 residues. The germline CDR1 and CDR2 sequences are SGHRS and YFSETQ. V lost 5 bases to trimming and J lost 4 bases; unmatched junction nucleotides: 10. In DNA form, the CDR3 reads TGCGCCAGCAGTCGAACTGGGGACAGGCGTAATGAAAAACTGTTTTTT. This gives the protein CASSRTGDRRNEKLFF.

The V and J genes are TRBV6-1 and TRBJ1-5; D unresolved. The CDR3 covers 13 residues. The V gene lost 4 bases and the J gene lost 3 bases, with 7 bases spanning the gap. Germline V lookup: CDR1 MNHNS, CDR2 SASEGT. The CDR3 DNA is TGTGCCAGCAGTGGGGGTTACAATCAGCCCCAGCATTTT. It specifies CASSGGYNQPQHF.

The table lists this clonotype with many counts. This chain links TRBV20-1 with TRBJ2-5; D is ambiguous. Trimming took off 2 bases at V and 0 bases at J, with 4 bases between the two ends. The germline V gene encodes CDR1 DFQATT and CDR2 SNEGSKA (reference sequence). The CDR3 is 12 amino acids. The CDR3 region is CSARYYQETQYF. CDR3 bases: TGCAGTGCTAGATACTACCAAGAGACCCAGTACTTC.

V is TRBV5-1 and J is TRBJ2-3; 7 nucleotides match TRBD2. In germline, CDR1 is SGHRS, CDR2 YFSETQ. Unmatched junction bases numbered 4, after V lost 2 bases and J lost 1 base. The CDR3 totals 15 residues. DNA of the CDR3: TGCGCCAGCAGCTTCAGCGGGGTTGGCACAGATACGCAGTATTTT. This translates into CASSFSGVGTDTQYF. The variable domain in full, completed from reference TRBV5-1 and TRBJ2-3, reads KAGVTQTPRYLIKTRGQQVTLSCSPISGHRSVSWYQQTPGQGLQFLFEYFSETQRNKGNFPGRFSGRQFSNSRSEMNVSTLELGDSALYLCASSFSGVGTDTQYFGPGTRLTVL.

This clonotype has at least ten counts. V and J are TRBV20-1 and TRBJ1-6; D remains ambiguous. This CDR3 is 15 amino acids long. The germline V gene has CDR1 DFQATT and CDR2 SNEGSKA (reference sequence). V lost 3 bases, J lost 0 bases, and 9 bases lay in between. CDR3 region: CSARVRSSYNSPLHF. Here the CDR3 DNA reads TGCAGTGCTAGGGTCAGGAGCTCCTATAATTCACCCCTCCACTTT.

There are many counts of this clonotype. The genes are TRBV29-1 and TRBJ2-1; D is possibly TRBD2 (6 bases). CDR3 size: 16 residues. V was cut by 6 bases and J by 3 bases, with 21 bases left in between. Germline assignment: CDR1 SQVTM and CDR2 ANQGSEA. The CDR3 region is CSVPPTRAGNYNEQFF. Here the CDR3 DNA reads TGCAGCGTCCCACCGACTAGAGCCGGGAACTACAATGAGCAGTTCTTC.

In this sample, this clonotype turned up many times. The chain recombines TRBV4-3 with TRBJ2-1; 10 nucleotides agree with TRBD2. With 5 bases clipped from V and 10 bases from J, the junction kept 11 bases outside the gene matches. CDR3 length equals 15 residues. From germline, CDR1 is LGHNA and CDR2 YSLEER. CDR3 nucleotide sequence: TGCGCCAGCAGCTCTGCTAGCGGGGGAATAGAAGAGCAGTTCTTC. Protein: CASSSASGGIEEQFF.

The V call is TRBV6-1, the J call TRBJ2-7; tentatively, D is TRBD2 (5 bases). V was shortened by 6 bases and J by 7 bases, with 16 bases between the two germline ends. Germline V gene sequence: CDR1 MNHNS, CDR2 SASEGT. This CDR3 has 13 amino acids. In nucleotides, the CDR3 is TGTGCCAGCAGCCAAACCCCGACGGGAGAGCAGTACTTC. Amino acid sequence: CASSQTPTGEQYF.

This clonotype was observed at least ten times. CDR3 DNA: TGTGCCAGCAGAACAGGGGGTTGGACTGAAGCTTTCTTT. As protein: CASRTGGWTEAFF. This chain uses TRBV27 with TRBJ1-1; 8 bases are a match to TRBD1. V trimming: 6 bases; J trimming: 5 bases; junction bases outside the gene matches: 5. The CDR3 runs to 13 residues. The germline gives CDR1 MNHEY, CDR2 SMNVEV (reference sequence).

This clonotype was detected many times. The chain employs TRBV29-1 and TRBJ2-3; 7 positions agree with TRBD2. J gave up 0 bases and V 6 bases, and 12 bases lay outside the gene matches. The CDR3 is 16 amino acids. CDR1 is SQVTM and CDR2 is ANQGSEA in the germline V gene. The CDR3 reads CSVAGMGEGSTDTQYF. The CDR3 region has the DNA TGCAGCGTCGCCGGTATGGGGGAGGGGAGCACAGATACGCAGTATTTT.

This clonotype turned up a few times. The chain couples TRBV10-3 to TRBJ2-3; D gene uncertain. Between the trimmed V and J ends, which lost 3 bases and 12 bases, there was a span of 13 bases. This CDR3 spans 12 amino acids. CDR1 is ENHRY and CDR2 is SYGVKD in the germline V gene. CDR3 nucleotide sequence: TGTGCCATCAGTGATGACCCTATCATTCAGTATTTT. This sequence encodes CAISDDPIIQYF.

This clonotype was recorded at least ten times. The CDR3 spells CSVDGWQGVAGYTF. In nucleotides, the CDR3 is TGCAGCGTTGACGGGTGGCAGGGGGTTGCCGGCTACACCTTC. The rearrangement joins TRBV29-1 to TRBJ1-2; 7 bases map to TRBD1. Germline V CDR1 and CDR2: SQVTM, ANQGSEA. The junction had 12 bases not matched to a gene; V was cut back by 3 bases and J by 8 bases. CDR3 length: 14 amino acids.

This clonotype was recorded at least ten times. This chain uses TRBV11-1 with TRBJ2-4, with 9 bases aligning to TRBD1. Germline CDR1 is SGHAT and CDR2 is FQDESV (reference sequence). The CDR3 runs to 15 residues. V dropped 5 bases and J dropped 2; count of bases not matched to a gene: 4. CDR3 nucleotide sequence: TGTGCCAGCAGCCAAACAGGGGGCTCCAAAAACATTCAGTACTTC. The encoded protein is CASSQTGGSKNIQYF.

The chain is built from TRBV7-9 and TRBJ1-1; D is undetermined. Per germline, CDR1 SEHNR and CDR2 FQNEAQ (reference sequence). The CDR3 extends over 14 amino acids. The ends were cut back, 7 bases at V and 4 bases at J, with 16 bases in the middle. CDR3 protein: CASTATTRSTEAFF. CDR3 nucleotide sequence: TGTGCCAGCACCGCCACAACCAGGAGCACTGAAGCTTTCTTT.

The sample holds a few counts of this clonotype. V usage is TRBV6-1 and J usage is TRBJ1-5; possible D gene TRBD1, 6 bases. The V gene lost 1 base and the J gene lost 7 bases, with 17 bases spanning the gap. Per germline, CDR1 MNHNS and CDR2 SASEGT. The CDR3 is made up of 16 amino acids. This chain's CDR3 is CASSEGGGTGHQPQHF. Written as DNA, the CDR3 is TGTGCCAGCAGTGAAGGAGGGGGAACCGGTCACCAGCCCCAGCATTTT.

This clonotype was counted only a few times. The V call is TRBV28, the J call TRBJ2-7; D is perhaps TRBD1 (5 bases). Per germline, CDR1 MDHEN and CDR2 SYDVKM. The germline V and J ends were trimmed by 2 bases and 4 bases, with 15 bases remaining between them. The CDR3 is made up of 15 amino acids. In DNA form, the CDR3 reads TGTGCCAGCAGTTTAATGACAGAGTCCAGGTACGAGCAGTACTTC. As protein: CASSLMTESRYEQYF.

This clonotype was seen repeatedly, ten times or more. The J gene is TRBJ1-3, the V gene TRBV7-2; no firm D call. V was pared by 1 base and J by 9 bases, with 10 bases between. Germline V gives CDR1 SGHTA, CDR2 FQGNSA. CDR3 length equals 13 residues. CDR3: CASSLEPGATIYF. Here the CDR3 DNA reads TGTGCCAGCAGCTTAGAACCCGGTGCCACCATATATTTT.

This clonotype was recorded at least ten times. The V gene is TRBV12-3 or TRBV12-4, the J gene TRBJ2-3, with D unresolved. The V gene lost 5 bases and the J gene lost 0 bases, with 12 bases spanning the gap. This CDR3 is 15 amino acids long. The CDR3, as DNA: TGTGCCAGCAGTCGATCCAGACCTAGCACAGATACGCAGTATTTT. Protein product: CASSRSRPSTDTQYF.

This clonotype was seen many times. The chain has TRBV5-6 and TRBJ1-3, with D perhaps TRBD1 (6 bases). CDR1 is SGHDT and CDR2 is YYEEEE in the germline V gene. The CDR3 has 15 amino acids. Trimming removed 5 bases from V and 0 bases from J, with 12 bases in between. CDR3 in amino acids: CASRSGGGSGNTIYF. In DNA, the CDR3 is TGTGCCAGCAGATCTGGGGGCGGCTCTGGAAACACCATATATTTT.

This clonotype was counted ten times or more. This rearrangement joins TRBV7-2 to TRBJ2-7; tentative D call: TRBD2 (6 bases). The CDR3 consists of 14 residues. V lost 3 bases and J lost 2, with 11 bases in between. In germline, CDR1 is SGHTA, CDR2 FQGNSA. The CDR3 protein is CASSFGGIAYEQYF. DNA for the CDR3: TGTGCCAGCAGCTTCGGAGGGATAGCCTACGAGCAGTACTTC.

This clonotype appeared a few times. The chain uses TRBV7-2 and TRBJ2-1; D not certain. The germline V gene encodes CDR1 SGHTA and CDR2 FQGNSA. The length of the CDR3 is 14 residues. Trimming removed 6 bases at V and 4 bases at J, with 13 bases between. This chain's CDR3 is CASRIPKPYNEQFF. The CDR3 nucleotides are TGTGCCAGCAGGATCCCTAAGCCGTACAATGAGCAGTTCTTC.

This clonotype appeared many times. CDR3 in amino acids: CASRETANYGYTF. Written as DNA, the CDR3 is TGTGCCAGCAGGGAGACAGCTAACTATGGCTACACCTTC. This chain uses TRBV7-9 with TRBJ1-2, with D possibly matching TRBD1 (5 bases). V lost 6 bases to trimming and J lost 0 bases, with 8 bases between them. CDR3 size: 13 residues. Germline lookup yields CDR1 SEHNR and CDR2 FQNEAQ (reference sequence).

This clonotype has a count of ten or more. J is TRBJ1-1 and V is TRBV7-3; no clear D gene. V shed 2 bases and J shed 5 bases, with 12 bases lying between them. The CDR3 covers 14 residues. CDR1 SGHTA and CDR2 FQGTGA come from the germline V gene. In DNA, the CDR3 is TGTGCCAGCAGCTTACTGGGTCCGGGTACTGAAGCTTTCTTT. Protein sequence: CASSLLGPGTEAFF.

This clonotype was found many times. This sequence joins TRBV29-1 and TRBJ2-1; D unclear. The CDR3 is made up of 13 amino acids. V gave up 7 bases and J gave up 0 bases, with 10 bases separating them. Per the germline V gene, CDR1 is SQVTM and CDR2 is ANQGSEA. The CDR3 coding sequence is TGCAGCGCTCTAAGCAGCTCCTACAATGAGCAGTTCTTC. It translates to CSALSSSYNEQFF.

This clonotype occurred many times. DNA of the CDR3: TGTGCCACCAGCAGAGATTTAAGGGTACTCGGTGGCTACACCTTC. Translation gives CATSRDLRVLGGYTF. V and J are TRBV15 and TRBJ1-2; no clear D. The V gene's germline CDR1 is LNHNV and CDR2 YYDKDF (reference sequence). Trimming left V 0 bases short and J 7 bases short, with 15 bases between. This CDR3 spans 15 amino acids.

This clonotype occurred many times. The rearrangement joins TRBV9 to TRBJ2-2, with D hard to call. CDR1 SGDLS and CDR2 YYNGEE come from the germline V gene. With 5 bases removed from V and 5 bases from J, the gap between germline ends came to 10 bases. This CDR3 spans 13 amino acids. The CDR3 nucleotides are TGTGCCAGCAGGACCGGAGTAACCGGGGAGCTGTTTTTT. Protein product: CASRTGVTGELFF.

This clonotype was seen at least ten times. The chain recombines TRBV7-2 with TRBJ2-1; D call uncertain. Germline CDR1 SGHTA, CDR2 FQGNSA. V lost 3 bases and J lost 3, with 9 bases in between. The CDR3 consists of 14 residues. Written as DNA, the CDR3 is TGTGCCAGCAGCTTGGGTGGATACTACAATGAGCAGTTCTTC. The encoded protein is CASSLGGYYNEQFF.